A single sample is the source of the 2 T cell receptor beta chains below, sequenced in a study of T-cell reconstitution after alpha-beta-depleted transplantation in children. Preparing the TCRbeta library involved the use of unique molecular identifiers. TCRdb re-analysed the PCR reads in MiXCR, keeping a single row per CDR3 protein. Of a few hundred thousand distinct CDR3 sequences listed, around a tenth are singletons. Sequences were derived from PBMCs from the stem cell graft donor, sampled from the stem cell graft. Receptors were obtained from a human donor who donated a stem cell graft to a child with acute lymphoblastic leukemia.

This clonotype was counted at least ten times. The V gene is TRBV5-1, the J gene TRBJ1-2; no definite D call. V shed 0 bases and J shed 5 bases, with 8 bases lying between them. The CDR3 has 13 residues. Germline V lookup: CDR1 SGHRS, CDR2 YFSETQ. The CDR3 sequence: CASSLEAQYGYTF. For the CDR3, the DNA is TGCGCCAGCAGCTTGGAAGCTCAGTATGGCTACACCTTC.

In this sample, this clonotype turned up a few times. This rearrangement joins TRBV27 to TRBJ2-7, with 7 bases aligning to TRBD2. CDR1 MNHEY and CDR2 SMNVEV come from the germline V gene (reference sequence). This CDR3 is 14 amino acids long. With 9 bases clipped from V and 3 bases from J, the junction kept 11 bases outside the gene matches. This chain's CDR3 is CASPAGEPHYEQYF. In DNA form, the CDR3 reads TGTGCCAGTCCCGCGGGGGAGCCACACTACGAGCAGTACTTC.